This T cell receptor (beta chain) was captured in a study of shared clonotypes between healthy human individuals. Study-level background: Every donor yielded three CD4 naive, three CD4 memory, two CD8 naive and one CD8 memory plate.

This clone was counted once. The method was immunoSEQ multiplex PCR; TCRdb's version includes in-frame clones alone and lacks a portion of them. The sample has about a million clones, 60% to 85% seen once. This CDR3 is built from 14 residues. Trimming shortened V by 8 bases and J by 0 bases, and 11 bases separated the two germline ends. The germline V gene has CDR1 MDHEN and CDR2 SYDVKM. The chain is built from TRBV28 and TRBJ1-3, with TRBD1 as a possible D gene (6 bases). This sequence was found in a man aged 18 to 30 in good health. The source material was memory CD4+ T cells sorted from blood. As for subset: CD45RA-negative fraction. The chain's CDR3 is CASEGVNSGNTIYF. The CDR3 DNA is TGTGCCAGCGAGGGGGTTAACTCTGGAAACACCATATATTTT.